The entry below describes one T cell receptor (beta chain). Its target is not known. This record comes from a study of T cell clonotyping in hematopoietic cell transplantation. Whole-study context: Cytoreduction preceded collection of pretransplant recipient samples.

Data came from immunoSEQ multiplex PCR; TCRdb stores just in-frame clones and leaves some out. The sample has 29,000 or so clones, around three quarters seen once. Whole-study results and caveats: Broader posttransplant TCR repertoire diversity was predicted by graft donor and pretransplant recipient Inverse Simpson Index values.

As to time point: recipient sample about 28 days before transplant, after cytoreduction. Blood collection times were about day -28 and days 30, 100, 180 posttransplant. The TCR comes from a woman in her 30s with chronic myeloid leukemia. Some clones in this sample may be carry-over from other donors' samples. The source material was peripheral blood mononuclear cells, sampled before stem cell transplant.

The CDR3 DNA is TGCGCCAGCAGCTTGGGTCAGGGAGGGCAGTACTTC. Translation: CASSLGQGGQYF. This chain connects TRBV5-1 to TRBJ2-7; weak D call: TRBD2 (6 bases). Germline V lookup: CDR1 SGHRS, CDR2 YFSETQ. V lost 0 bases to trimming and J lost 9 bases, with 10 bases between them. The CDR3 contains 12 residues.